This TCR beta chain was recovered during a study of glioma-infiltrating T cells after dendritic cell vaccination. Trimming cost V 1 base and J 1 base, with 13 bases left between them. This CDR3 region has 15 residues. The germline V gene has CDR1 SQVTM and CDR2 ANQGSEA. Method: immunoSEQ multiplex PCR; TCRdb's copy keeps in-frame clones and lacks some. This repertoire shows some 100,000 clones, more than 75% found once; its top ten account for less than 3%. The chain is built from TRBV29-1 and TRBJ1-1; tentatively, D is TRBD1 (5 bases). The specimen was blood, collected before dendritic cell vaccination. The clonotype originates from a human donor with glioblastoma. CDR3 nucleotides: TGCAGCGTTGAAGGCTTTGGGGCGGAGAACACTGAAGCTTTCTTT. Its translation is CSVEGFGAENTEAFF.